The 7 T cell receptor beta chains reported below all come from one sample, sequenced in a study of shared clonotypes between healthy human individuals (dated by TCRdb to about 2020). The library was obtained by the immunoSEQ multiplex PCR assay. This is the immuneACCESS table as TCRdb keeps it, with only in-frame sequences that have V and J called. A part of the clones is gone; compared with another copy, unresolved V genes explain less than half, and the rest is unexplained. Recorded for this sample are about 490,000 clones; about 85% of them occurred a single time. The top ten clonotypes cover about 12% of the sample. Material: PBMCs. The receptors here all came from a woman aged 40 to 55 in good health. Some clones in this sample may be carry-over from other donors' samples.

J is TRBJ2-1 and V is TRBV9, with TRBD2 as a possible D gene (6 bases). Per the germline V gene, CDR1 is SGDLS and CDR2 is YYNGEE. The CDR3 length is 17 residues. The V end lost 0 bases, the J end lost 3 bases, and 16 bases lay between the germline ends. CDR3 loop: CASSVGGFSGNYNEQFF. The CDR3 region has the DNA TGTGCCAGCAGCGTAGGTGGTTTTAGCGGAAACTACAATGAGCAGTTCTTC.

Comments on this clone: This likely came from a read error, as a far larger clone is one base away. CDR3 DNA sequence: TGTGCCTGGAGGAGGCTCCTGTACCACGAGACCCAGTACTTC. As protein: CAWRRLLYHETQYF. The chain is built from TRBV30 and TRBJ2-5; D unclear. This CDR3 spans 14 amino acids. Germline V lookup: CDR1 GTSNPN, CDR2 SVGIG (reference sequence).

This clone was seen more than once but under ten times. A far larger clone lies a single base away; this is likely a read error. The same CDR3 also results from other DNA sequences found in this sample. The DNA for the CDR3 is TGTGCATGGGGGGGACCCACAACTAATGAAAAACTGTTTTTT. This sequence encodes CAWGGPTTNEKLFF. The genes are TRBV30 and TRBJ1-4; the D gene is possibly TRBD1 (5 bases). From germline, CDR1 is GTSNPN and CDR2 SVGIG (reference sequence). The CDR3 extends over 14 amino acids.

The chain employs TRBV30 and TRBJ1-5, with D possibly matching TRBD1 (5 bases). Germline values: CDR1 GTSNPN, CDR2 SVGIG (reference sequence). The V end was cut by 5 bases, the J end by 3 bases, with 14 bases between. This CDR3 has 14 residues. CDR3 in amino acids: CAWGTGHNNQPQHF. The CDR3 DNA sequence: TGTGCCTGGGGTACTGGACATAACAATCAGCCCCAGCATTTT.

This sequence joins TRBV28 and TRBJ1-2; no clear D gene. V lost 11 bases and J lost 1, with 14 bases in between. The CDR3 covers 13 residues. Germline CDR1 is MDHEN and CDR2 is SYDVKM. The CDR3 region is CALKPGLNYGYTF. Written as DNA, the CDR3 is TGTGCCTTAAAACCAGGCCTTAACTATGGCTACACCTTC.

This clone was counted ten times or more. The rearrangement uses TRBV19 and TRBJ2-3; no clear D. Germline loops: CDR1 LNHDA, CDR2 SQIVND (reference sequence). The ends were cut back, 3 bases at V and 0 bases at J, with 7 bases in the middle. This CDR3 spans 14 amino acids. The CDR3 region is CASSMQASTDTQYF. CDR3 bases: TGTGCCAGTAGTATGCAAGCGAGCACAGATACGCAGTATTTT. Complete variable domain (other parts from reference TRBV19 and TRBJ2-3): DGGITQSPKYLFRKEGQNVTLSCEQNLNHDAMYWYRQDPGQGLRLIYYSQIVNDFQKGDIAEGYSVSREKKESFPLTVTSAQKNPTAFYLCASSMQASTDTQYFGPGTRLTVL.

This clone showed up just a few times. The chain carries TRBV6-1 and TRBJ1-1, with D hard to call. Trimming removed 1 base from V and 0 bases from J, with 6 bases in between. Looked up from germline, CDR1 is MNHNS and CDR2 is SASEGT. The CDR3 has 14 amino acids. The DNA of the CDR3 is TGTGCCAGCAGTGAAGTTTCAGTGAACACTGAAGCTTTCTTT. Translated: CASSEVSVNTEAFF.